This entry describes one T cell receptor (beta chain). The antigen is unknown. The data originate from a study of T cell responses to AZD1222 COVID-19 vaccine. Repertoires were generated with immunoSEQ multiplex PCR, while TCRdb's copy carries only in-frame clones and drops some. This table holds over 85,000 clones, around 89% found once. Per germline, CDR1 KGHDR and CDR2 SFDVKD. This CDR3 region has 16 residues. V trimming: 3 bases; J trimming: 6 bases; junction bases outside the gene matches: 6. The study, taken as a whole, reports: Only a handful of people who got AZD1222 tested seropositive at baseline. Reportedly, nearly half the spike-specific TCRs target unmutated variant regions. The study found Spike-specific TCR breadth and depth rose after two AZD1222 doses.

The V call is TRBV24-1, the J call TRBJ2-3; 12 nucleotides agree with TRBD2. The specimen was peripheral blood, collected on day 0 of AZD1222 vaccination. This TCR derives from an adult in good health. The CDR3 DNA follows: TGTGCCACCAGTGATACGACTAGCGGGAGAGGGGATACGCAGTATTTT. Protein sequence: CATSDTTSGRGDTQYF.